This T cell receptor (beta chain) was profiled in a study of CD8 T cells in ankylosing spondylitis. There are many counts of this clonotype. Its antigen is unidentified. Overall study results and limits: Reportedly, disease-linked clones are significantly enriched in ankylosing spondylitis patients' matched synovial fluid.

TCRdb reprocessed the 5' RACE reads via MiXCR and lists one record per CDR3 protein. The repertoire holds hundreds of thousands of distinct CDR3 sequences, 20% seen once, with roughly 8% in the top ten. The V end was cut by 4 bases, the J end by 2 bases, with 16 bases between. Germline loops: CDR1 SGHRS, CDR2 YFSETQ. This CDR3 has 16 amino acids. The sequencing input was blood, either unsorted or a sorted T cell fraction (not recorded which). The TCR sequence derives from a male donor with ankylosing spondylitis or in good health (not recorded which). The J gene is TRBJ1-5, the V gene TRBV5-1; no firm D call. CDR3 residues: CASSPTFPKGNQPQHF. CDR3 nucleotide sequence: TGCGCCAGCAGCCCCACCTTTCCTAAAGGCAATCAGCCCCAGCATTTT.